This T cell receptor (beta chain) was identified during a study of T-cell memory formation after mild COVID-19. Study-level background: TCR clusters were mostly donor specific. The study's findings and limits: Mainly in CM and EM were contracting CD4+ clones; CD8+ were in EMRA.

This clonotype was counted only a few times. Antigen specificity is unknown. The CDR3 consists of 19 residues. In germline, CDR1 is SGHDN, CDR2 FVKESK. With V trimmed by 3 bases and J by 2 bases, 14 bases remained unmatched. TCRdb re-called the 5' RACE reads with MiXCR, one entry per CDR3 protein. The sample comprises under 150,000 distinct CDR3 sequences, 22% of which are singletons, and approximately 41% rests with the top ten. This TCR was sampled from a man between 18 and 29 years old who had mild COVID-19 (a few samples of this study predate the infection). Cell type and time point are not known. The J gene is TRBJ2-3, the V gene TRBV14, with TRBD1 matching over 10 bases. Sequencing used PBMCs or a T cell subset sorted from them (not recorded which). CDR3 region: CASSQTTGTGVFYTDTQYF. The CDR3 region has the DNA TGTGCCAGCAGCCAGACAACCGGGACAGGGGTTTTCTACACAGATACGCAGTATTTT.